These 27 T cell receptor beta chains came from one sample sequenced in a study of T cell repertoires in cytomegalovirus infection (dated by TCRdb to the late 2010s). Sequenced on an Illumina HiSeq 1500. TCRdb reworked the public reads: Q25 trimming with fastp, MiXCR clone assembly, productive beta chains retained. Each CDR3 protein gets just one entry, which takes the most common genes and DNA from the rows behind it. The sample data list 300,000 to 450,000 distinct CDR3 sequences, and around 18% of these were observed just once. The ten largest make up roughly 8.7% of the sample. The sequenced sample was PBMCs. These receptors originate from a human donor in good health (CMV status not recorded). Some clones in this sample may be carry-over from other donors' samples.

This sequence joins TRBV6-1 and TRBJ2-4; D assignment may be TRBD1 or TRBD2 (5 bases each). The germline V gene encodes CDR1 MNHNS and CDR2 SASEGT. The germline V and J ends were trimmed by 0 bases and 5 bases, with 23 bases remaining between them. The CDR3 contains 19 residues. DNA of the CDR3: TGTGCCAGCAGTGAAGCCTTATTGGGGACCCCGTATGAGGAAAACATTCAGTACTTC. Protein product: CASSEALLGTPYEENIQYF.

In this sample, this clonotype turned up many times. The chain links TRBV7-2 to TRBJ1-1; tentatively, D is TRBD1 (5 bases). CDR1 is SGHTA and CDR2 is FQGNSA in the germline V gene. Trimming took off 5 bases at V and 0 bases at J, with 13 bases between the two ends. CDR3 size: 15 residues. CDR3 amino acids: CASSLRVSMNTEAFF. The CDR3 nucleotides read TGTGCCAGCAGCCTCAGGGTTTCCATGAACACTGAAGCTTTCTTT.

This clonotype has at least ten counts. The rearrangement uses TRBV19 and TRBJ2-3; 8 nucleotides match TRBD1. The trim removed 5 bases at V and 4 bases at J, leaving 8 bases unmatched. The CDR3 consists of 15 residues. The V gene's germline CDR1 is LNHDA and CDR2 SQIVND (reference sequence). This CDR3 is CASSAQGDPPDTQYF. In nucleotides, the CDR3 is TGTGCCAGTAGTGCACAGGGGGATCCGCCAGATACGCAGTATTTT.

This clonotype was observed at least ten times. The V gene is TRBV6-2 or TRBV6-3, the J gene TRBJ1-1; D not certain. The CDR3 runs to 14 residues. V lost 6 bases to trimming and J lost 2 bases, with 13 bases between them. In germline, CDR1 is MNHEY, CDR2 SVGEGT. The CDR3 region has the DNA TGTGCCAGCAGCCCACGGAGGGATAACACTGAAGCTTTCTTT. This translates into CASSPRRDNTEAFF.

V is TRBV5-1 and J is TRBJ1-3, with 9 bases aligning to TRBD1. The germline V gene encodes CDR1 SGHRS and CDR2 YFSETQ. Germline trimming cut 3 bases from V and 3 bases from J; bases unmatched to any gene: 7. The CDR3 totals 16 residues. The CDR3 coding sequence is TGCGCCAGCAGCTCAGGCGGGACAGGGTTTGGAAACACCATATATTTT. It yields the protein CASSSGGTGFGNTIYF. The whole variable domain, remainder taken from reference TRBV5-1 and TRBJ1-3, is KAGVTQTPRYLIKTRGQQVTLSCSPISGHRSVSWYQQTPGQGLQFLFEYFSETQRNKGNFPGRFSGRQFSNSRSEMNVSTLELGDSALYLCASSSGGTGFGNTIYFGEGSWLTVV.

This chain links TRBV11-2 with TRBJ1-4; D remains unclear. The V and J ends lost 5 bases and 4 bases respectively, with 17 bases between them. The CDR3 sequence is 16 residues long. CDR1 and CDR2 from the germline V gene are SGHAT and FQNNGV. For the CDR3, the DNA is TGTGCCAGCAGCCTCAGAGGTTCAGCTCTTAATGAAAAACTGTTTTTT. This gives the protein CASSLRGSALNEKLFF.

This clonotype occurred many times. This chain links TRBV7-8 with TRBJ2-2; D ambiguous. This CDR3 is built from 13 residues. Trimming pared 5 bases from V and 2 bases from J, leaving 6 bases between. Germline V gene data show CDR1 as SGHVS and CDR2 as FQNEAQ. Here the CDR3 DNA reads TGTGCCAGCAGCCGTGCCAACACCGGGGAGCTGTTTTTT. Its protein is CASSRANTGELFF. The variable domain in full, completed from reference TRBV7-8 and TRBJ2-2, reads GAGVSQSPRYKVAKRGQDVALRCDPISGHVSLFWYQQALGQGPEFLTYFQNEAQLDKSGLPSDRFFAERPEGSVSTLKIQRTQQEDSAVYLCASSRANTGELFFGEGSRLTVL.

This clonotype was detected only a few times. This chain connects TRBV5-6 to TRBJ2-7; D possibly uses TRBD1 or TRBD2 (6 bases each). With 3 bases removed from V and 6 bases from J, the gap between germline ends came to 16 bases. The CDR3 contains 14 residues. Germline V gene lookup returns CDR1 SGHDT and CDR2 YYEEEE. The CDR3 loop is CASSWGAGEGEQYF. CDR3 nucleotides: TGTGCCAGCAGCTGGGGGGCAGGGGAAGGCGAGCAGTACTTC.

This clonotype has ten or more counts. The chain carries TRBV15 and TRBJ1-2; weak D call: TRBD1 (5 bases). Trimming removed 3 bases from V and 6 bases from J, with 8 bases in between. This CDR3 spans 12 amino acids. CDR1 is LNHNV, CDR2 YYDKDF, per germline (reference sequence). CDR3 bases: TGTGCCACCAGCAGGAGGGGAGATGGCTACACCTTC. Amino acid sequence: CATSRRGDGYTF.

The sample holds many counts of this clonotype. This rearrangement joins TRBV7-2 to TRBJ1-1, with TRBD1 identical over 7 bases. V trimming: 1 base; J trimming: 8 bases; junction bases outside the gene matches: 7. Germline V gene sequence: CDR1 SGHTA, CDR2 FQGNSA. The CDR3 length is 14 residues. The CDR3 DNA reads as TGTGCCAGCAGCTTAGGGGGCGAGGGACAGGAAGCTTTCTTT. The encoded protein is CASSLGGEGQEAFF.

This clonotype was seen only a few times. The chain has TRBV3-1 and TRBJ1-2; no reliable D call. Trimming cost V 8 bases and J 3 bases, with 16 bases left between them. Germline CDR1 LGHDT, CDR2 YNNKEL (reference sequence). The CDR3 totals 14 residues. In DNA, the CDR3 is TGTGCCAGCCACCCCTCTACGGGATACTATGGCTACACCTTC. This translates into CASHPSTGYYGYTF.

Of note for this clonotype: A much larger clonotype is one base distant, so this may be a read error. The CDR3 region is CASCSEQGEAFF. The CDR3 DNA reads TGTGCCAGCTGCTCCGAACAGGGTGAAGCTTTCTTT. The chain combines TRBV7-2 with TRBJ1-1; D may be TRBD1 (6 bases). The V end lost 8 bases, the J end lost 7 bases, and 14 bases lay between the germline ends. Germline V lookup: CDR1 SGHTA, CDR2 FQGNSA. The CDR3 is made up of 12 amino acids.

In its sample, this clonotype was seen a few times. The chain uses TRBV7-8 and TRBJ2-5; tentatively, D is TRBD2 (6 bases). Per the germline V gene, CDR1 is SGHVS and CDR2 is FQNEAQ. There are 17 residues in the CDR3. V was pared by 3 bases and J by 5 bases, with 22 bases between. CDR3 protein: CASSLGFAGNKGETQYF. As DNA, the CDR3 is TGTGCCAGCAGCTTGGGGTTCGCGGGAAACAAGGGGGAGACCCAGTACTTC.

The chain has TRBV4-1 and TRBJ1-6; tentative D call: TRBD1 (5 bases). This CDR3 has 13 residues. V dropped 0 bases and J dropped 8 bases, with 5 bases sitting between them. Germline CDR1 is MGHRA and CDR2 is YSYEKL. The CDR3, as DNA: TGCGCCAGCAGCCAAGAAGGGGATTCACCCCTCCACTTT. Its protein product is CASSQEGDSPLHF.

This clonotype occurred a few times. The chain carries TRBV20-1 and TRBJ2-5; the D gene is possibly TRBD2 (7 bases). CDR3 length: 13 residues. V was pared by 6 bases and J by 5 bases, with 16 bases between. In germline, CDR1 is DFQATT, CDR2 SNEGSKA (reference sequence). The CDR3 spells CSASGGAAETQYF. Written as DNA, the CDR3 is TGCAGTGCGTCTGGGGGGGCGGCGGAGACCCAGTACTTC.

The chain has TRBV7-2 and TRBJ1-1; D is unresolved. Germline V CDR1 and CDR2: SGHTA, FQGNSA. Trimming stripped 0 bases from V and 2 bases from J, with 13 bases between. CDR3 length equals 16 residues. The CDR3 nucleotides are TGTGCCAGCAGCTTAGCTAGGAGTCAGCGTAACACTGAAGCTTTCTTT. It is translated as CASSLARSQRNTEAFF.

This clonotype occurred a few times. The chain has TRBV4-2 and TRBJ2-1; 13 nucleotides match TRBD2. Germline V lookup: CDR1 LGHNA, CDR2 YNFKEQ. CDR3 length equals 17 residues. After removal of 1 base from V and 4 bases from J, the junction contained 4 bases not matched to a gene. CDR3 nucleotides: TGTGCCAGCAGCCAAGGAGGGACTAGCGGGGAGTACAATGAGCAGTTCTTC. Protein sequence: CASSQGGTSGEYNEQFF.

The CDR3 nucleotides read TGTGCCAGCAGCCAGATGGACAGTGGGGAAAAACTGTTTTTT. Translated: CASSQMDSGEKLFF. The chain recombines TRBV3-1 with TRBJ1-4; D might be TRBD1 (6 bases). Germline V lookup: CDR1 LGHDT, CDR2 YNNKEL (reference sequence). This CDR3 comprises 14 residues. Trimming removed 3 bases at V and 8 bases at J, with 13 bases between.

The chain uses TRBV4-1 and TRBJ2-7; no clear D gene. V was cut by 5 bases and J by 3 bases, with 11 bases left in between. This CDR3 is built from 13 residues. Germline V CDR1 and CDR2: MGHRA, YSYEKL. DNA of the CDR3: TGCGCCAGCAGCAGAAGTCTCGACTACGAGCAGTACTTC. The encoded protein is CASSRSLDYEQYF.

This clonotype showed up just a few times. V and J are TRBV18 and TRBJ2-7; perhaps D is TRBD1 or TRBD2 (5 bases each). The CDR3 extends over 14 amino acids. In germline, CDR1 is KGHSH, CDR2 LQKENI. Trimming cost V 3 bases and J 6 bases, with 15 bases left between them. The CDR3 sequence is CASSPSDGDREQYF. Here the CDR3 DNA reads TGTGCCAGCTCACCGTCCGACGGGGACCGCGAGCAGTACTTC.

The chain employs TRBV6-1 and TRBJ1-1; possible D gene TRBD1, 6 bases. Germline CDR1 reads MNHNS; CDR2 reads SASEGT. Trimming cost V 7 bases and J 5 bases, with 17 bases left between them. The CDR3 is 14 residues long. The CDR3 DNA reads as TGTGCCAGCAAACAGGGAGTTTTAGGGACTGAAGCTTTCTTT. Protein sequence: CASKQGVLGTEAFF.

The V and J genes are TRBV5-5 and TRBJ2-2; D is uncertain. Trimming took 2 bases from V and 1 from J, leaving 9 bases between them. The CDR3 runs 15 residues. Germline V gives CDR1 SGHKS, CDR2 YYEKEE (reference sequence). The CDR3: CASSFFQMNTGELFF. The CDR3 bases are TGTGCCAGCAGCTTTTTTCAGATGAACACCGGGGAGCTGTTTTTT.

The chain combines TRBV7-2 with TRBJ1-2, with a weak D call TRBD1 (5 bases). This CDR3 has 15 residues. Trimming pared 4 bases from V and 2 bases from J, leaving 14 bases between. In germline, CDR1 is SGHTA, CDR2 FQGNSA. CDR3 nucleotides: TGTGCCAGCAGCTGGGGGGAGGGGCGAAACTATGGCTACACCTTC. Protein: CASSWGEGRNYGYTF.

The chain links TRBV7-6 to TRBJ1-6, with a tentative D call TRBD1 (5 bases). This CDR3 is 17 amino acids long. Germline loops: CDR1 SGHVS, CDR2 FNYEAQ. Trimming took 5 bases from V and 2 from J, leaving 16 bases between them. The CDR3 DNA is TGTGCCAGCAGCCCTCCCCCAGGGAGCGCCTATAATTCACCCCTCCACTTT. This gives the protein CASSPPPGSAYNSPLHF.

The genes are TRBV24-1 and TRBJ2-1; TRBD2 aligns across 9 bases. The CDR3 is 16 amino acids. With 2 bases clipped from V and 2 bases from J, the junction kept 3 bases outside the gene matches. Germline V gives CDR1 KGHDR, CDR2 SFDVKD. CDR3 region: CATSDSLAGAYNEQFF. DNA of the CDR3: TGTGCCACCAGTGATTCATTAGCGGGAGCCTACAATGAGCAGTTCTTC.

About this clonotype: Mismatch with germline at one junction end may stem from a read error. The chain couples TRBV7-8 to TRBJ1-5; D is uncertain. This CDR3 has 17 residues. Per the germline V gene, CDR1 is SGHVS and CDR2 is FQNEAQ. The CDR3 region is CASSLAKTGRDNQPQPF. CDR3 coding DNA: TGTGCCAGCAGCTTAGCGAAAACCGGGAGAGACAATCAGCCCCAGCCTTTT. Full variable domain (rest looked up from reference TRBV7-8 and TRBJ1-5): GAGVSQSPRYKVAKRGQDVALRCDPISGHVSLFWYQQALGQGPEFLTYFQNEAQLDKSGLPSDRFFAERPEGSVSTLKIQRTQQEDSAVYLCASSLAKTGRDNQPQPFGDGTRLSIL.

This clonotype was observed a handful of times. The CDR3 nucleotides are TGTGCCAGCAGCTCCATTGGGGCGGGGGAGACCCAGTACTTC. Its translation: CASSSIGAGETQYF. The V and J genes are TRBV7-9 and TRBJ2-5; possibly TRBD2 for D (6 bases). Trimming removed 4 bases at V and 5 bases at J, with 14 bases between. This CDR3 region has 14 residues. Germline CDR1 reads SEHNR; CDR2 reads FQNEAQ (reference sequence).